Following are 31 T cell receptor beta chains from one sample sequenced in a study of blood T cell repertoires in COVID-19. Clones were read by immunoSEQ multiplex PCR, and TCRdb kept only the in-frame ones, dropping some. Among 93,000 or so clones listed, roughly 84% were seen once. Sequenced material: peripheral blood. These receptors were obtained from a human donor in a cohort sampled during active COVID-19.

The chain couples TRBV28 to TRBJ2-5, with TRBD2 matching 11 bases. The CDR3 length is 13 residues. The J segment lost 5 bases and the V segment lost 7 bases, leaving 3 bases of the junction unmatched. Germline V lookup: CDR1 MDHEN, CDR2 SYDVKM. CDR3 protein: CASNPSGGETQYF. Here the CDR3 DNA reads TGTGCCAGCAACCCTAGCGGGGGGGAGACCCAGTACTTC.

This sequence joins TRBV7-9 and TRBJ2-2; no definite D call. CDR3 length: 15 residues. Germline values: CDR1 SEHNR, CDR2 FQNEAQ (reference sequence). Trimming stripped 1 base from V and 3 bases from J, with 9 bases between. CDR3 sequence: CASSLGDIDTGELFF. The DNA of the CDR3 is TGTGCCAGCAGCTTAGGCGACATTGACACCGGGGAGCTGTTTTTT.

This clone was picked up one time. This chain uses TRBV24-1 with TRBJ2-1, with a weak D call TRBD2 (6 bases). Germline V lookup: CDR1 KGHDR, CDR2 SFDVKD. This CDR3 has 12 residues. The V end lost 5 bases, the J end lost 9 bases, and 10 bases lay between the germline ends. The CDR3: CATSAGDREQFF. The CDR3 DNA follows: TGTGCCACCAGTGCGGGGGATCGTGAGCAGTTCTTC.

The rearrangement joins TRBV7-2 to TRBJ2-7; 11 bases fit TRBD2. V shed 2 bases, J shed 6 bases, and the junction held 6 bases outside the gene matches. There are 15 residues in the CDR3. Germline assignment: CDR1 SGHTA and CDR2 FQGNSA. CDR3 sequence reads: CASSLRVAGGAEQYF. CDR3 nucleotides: TGTGCCAGCAGCTTAAGAGTAGCGGGGGGGGCCGAGCAGTACTTC.

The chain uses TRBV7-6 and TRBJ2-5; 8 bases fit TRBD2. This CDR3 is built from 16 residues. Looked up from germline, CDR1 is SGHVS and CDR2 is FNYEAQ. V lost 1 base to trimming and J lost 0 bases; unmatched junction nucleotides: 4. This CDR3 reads CASSLDSGGHQETQYF. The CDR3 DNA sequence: TGTGCCAGCAGCTTAGACAGCGGGGGCCACCAAGAGACCCAGTACTTC.

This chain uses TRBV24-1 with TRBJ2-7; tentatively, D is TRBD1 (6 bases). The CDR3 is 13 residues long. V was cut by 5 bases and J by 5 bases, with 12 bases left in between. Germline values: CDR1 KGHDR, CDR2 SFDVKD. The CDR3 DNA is TGTGCCACCAGTGTCAGGGGTCGGAACGAGCAGTACTTC. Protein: CATSVRGRNEQYF.

The CDR3 DNA is TGTGCCAGCAGAAGGGGCTTACGTGGCTACACCTTC. Its translation is CASRRGLRGYTF. V gene TRBV28 combines with J gene TRBJ1-2; D possibly corresponds to TRBD1 (5 bases). Germline V gene lookup returns CDR1 MDHEN and CDR2 SYDVKM. The V and J ends lost 6 bases and 7 bases respectively, with 12 bases between them. The CDR3 has 12 amino acids.

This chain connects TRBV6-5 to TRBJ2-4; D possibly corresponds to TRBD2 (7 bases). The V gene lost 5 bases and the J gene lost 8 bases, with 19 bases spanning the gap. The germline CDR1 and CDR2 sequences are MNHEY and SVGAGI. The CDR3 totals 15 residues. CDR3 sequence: CASSPSGGGGDIQYF. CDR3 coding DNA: TGTGCCAGCAGTCCCTCTGGCGGGGGCGGGGACATTCAGTACTTC.

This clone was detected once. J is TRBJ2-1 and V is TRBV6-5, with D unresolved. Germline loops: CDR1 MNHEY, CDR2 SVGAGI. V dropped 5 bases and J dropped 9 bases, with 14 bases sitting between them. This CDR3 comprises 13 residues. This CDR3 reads CASSPLGSGEQFF. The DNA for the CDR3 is TGTGCCAGCAGTCCACTCGGGTCTGGTGAGCAGTTCTTC.

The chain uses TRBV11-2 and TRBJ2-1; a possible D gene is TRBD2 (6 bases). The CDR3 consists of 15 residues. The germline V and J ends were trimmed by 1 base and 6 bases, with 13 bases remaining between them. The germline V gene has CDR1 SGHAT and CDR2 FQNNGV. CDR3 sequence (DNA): TGTGCCAGCAGCTTAGGATCTACCGGGGGCAATGAGCAGTTCTTC. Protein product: CASSLGSTGGNEQFF.

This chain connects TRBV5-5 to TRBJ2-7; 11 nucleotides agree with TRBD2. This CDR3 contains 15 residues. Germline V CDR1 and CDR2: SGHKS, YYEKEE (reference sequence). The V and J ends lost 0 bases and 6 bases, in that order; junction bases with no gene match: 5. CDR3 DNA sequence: TGTGCCAGCAGCTTGGTACTAGCGGGAGAGCCCGAGCAGTACTTC. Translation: CASSLVLAGEPEQYF.

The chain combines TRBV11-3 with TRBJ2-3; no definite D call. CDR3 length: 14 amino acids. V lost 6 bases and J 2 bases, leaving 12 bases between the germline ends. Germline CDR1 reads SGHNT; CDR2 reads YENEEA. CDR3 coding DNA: TGTGCCAGCAGTCTCGACCTAGTCACAGATACGCAGTATTTT. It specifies CASSLDLVTDTQYF.

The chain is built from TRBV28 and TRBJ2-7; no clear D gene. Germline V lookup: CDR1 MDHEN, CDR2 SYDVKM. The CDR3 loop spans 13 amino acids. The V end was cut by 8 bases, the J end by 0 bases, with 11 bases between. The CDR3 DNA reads TGTGCCAGCCTAGACTCAAGCTCCTACGAGCAGTACTTC. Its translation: CASLDSSSYEQYF.

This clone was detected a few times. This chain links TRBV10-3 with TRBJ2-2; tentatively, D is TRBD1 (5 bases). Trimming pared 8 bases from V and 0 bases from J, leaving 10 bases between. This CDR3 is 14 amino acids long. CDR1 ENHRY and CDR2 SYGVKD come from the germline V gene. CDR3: CAIGAVANTGELFF. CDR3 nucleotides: TGTGCCATCGGGGCAGTGGCGAACACCGGGGAGCTGTTTTTT.

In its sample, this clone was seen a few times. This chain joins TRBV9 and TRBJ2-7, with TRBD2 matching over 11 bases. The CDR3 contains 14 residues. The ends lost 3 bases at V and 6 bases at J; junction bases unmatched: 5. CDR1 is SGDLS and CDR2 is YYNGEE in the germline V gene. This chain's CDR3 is CASSALGLAAEQYF. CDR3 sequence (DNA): TGTGCCAGCAGCGCCTTGGGACTAGCGGCCGAGCAGTACTTC.

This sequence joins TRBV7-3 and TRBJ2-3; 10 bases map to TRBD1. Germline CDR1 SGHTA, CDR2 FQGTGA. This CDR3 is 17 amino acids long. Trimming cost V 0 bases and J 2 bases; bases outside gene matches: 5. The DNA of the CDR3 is TGTGCCAGCAGCTTAACCGTAGGGACAGGGGACACAGATACGCAGTATTTT. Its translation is CASSLTVGTGDTDTQYF.

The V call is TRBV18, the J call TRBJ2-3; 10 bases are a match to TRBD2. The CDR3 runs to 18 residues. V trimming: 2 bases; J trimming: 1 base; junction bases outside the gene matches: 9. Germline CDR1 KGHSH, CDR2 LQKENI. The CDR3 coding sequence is TGTGCCAGCTCACCAGCTAGCGGGAGATTTGCTGGCACAGATACGCAGTATTTT. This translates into CASSPASGRFAGTDTQYF.

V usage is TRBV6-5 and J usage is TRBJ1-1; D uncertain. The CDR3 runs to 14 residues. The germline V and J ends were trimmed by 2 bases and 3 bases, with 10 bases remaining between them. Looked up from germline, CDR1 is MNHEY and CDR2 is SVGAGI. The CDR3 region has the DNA TGTGCCAGCAGTTACACGCCAGGCGACACTGAAGCTTTCTTT. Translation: CASSYTPGDTEAFF.

The CDR3 DNA follows: TGTGCCAGCAGCCCGAAGCTAGGTCTCGCCCTCGAGCAGTACTTC. Amino acid sequence: CASSPKLGLALEQYF. The chain couples TRBV3-1 (or the pseudogene TRBV3-2) to TRBJ2-7; D gene uncertain. The CDR3 covers 15 residues. Trimming left V 4 bases short and J 6 bases short, with 19 bases between. Looked up from germline, CDR1 is LGHDT and CDR2 is YNNKEL (reference sequence).

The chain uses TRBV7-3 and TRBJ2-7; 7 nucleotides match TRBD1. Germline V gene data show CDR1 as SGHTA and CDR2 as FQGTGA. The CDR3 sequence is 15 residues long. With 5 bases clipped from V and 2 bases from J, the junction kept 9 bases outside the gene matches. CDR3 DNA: TGTGCCAGCAGCCTCTACCCGGGACAGACCTACGAGCAGTACTTC. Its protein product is CASSLYPGQTYEQYF.

The CDR3 bases are TGTGCCAGCAGCTTTTTCACGGTAACAGGGGATGGAAACACCATATATTTT. Protein sequence: CASSFFTVTGDGNTIYF. The rearrangement uses TRBV7-9 and TRBJ1-3; 7 bases map to TRBD1. The CDR3 length is 17 residues. Germline values: CDR1 SEHNR, CDR2 FQNEAQ (reference sequence). Trimming cost V 3 bases and J 3 bases; bases outside gene matches: 11.

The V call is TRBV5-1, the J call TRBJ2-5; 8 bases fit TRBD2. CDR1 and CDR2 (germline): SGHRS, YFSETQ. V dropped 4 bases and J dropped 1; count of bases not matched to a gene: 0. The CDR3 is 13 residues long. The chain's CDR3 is CASSGTSQETQYF. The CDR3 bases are TGCGCCAGCAGCGGGACTAGCCAAGAGACCCAGTACTTC.

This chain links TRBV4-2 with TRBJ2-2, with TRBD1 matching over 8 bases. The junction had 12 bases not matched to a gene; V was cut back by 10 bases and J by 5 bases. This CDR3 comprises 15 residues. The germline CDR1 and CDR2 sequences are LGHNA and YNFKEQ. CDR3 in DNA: TGTGCCACACGAAGACAGGGGACTGTAACCGGGGAGCTGTTTTTT. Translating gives CATRRQGTVTGELFF.

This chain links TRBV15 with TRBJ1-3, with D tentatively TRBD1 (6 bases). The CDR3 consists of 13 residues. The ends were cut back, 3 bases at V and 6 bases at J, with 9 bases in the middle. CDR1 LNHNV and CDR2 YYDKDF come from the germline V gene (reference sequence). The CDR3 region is CATSSRGQNTIYF. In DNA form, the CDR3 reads TGTGCCACCAGCAGTCGGGGACAAAACACCATATATTTT.

CDR3 DNA: TGCGCCAGCAGCTTGGCGGCAGATACGCAGTATTTT. Translation: CASSLAADTQYF. V usage is TRBV5-1 and J usage is TRBJ2-3; D is ambiguous. The ends were cut back, 0 bases at V and 4 bases at J, with 3 bases in the middle. CDR3 length: 12 residues. The V gene's germline CDR1 is SGHRS and CDR2 YFSETQ.

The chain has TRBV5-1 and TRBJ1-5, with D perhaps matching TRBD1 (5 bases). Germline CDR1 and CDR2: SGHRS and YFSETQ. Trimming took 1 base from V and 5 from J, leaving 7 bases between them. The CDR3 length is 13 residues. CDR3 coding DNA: TGCGCCAGCAGCTTGCGGGGGGATCAGCCCCAGCATTTT. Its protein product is CASSLRGDQPQHF. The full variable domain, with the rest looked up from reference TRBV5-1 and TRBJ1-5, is KAGVTQTPRYLIKTRGQQVTLSCSPISGHRSVSWYQQTPGQGLQFLFEYFSETQRNKGNFPGRFSGRQFSNSRSEMNVSTLELGDSALYLCASSLRGDQPQHFGDGTRLSIL.

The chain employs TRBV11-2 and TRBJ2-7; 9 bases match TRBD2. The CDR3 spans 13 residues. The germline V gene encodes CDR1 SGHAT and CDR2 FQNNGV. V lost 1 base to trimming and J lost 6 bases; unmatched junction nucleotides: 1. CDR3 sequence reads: CASSLVREGEQYF. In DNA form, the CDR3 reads TGTGCCAGCAGCTTAGTGCGGGAGGGCGAGCAGTACTTC.

In nucleotides, the CDR3 is TGTGCCAGCAGCTCGATAGGACTAGCGGGCCAAGAGACCCAGTACTTC. Translation gives CASSSIGLAGQETQYF. J is TRBJ2-5 and V is TRBV5-6; 11 bases are a match to TRBD2. The CDR3 sequence is 16 residues long. Looked up from germline, CDR1 is SGHDT and CDR2 is YYEEEE. The junction had 5 bases not matched to a gene; V was cut back by 3 bases and J by 1 base.

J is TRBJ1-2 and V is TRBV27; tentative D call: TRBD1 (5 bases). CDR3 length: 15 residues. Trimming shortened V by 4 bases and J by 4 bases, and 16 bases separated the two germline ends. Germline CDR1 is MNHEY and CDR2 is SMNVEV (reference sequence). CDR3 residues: CASSWGAGGAYGYTF. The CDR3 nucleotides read TGTGCCAGCAGTTGGGGTGCGGGGGGAGCCTATGGCTACACCTTC.

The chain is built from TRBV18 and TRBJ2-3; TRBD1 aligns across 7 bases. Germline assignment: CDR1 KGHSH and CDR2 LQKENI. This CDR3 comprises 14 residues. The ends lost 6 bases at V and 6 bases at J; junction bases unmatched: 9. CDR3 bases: TGTGCCAGCTCGCTTGGACAGGCTTCGGATACGCAGTATTTT. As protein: CASSLGQASDTQYF.

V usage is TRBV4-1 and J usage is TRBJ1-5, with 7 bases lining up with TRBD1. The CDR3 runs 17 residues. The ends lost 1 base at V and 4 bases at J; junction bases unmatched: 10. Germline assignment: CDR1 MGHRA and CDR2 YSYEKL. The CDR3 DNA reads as TGCGCCAGCAGCCAAGGGACGCCTTGGACAGGTAATCAGCCCCAGCATTTT. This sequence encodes CASSQGTPWTGNQPQHF.